Below, 19 T cell receptor beta chains from the same sample are listed, as sequenced in a study of Ad26.COV2.S vaccination and SARS-CoV-2 variants. Treatment defined: some 19 received Ad26.COV2.S at low or high dose, single or two shots; roughly five received placebo; per-sample allocation not given. The study sampled participants on day 63 after the first vaccine or placebo injection. Libraries were prepared by immunoSEQ multiplex PCR; TCRdb keeps only in-frame clonotypes and omits some of them. The profile shows 380,000 or so clones, roughly 85% of them singletons. The source was peripheral blood, collected in a trial of Ad26.COV2.S vaccine versus placebo. The receptors derive from a person between 18 and 59 years old who received the Ad26.COV2.S COVID-19 vaccine or a placebo.

The count of this clone is one. The gene calls are TRBV5-5 and TRBJ1-5; 11 bases map to TRBD1. The CDR3 extends over 16 amino acids. V trimming: 4 bases; J trimming: 5 bases; junction bases outside the gene matches: 8. Germline V gene sequence: CDR1 SGHKS, CDR2 YYEKEE (reference sequence). The CDR3 sequence: CASSRRDRGRDQPQHF. The CDR3 DNA follows: TGTGCCAGCAGCCGGCGGGACAGGGGGAGAGATCAGCCCCAGCATTTT.

The chain joins TRBV7-6 to TRBJ2-7; D may be TRBD2 (6 bases). V shed 1 base and J shed 1 base, with 17 bases lying between them. This CDR3 spans 17 amino acids. Germline loops: CDR1 SGHVS, CDR2 FNYEAQ. CDR3 sequence: CASSLETGTSLSYEQYF. The CDR3, as DNA: TGTGCCAGCAGCTTAGAGACCGGGACTTCGCTGTCCTACGAGCAGTACTTC.

The chain uses TRBV9 and TRBJ2-5; possibly TRBD1 for D (5 bases). This CDR3 region has 14 residues. The germline V gene has CDR1 SGDLS and CDR2 YYNGEE. V was pared by 4 bases and J by 2 bases, with 12 bases between. DNA of the CDR3: TGTGCCAGCAGCCGTAGGGGTATGCAAGAGACCCAGTACTTC. This sequence encodes CASSRRGMQETQYF.

This chain links TRBV4-1 with TRBJ2-3; a possible D gene is TRBD2 (6 bases). Germline lookup yields CDR1 MGHRA and CDR2 YSYEKL. CDR3 length: 16 amino acids. With 0 bases removed from V and 2 bases from J, the gap between germline ends came to 12 bases. The CDR3 nucleotides are TGCGCCAGCAGCCAAGATTTGCGGGGAAACACAGATACGCAGTATTTT. As protein: CASSQDLRGNTDTQYF.

This clone was observed a single time. The chain couples TRBV7-3 to TRBJ2-1; D might be TRBD2 (6 bases). The ends were cut back, 1 base at V and 7 bases at J, with 14 bases in the middle. The CDR3 extends over 15 amino acids. Per the germline V gene, CDR1 is SGHTA and CDR2 is FQGTGA. The CDR3 sequence is CASSLMLGGSNEQFF. For the CDR3, the DNA is TGTGCCAGCAGCTTAATGCTTGGGGGGAGTAATGAGCAGTTCTTC.

The chain recombines TRBV7-8 with TRBJ1-1; tentative D call: TRBD1 (5 bases). With 3 bases removed from V and 4 bases from J, the gap between germline ends came to 12 bases. The CDR3 has 14 residues. CDR1 is SGHVS, CDR2 FQNEAQ, per germline. CDR3 region: CASSFGRAGTEAFF. The CDR3 nucleotides read TGTGCCAGCAGCTTTGGCAGGGCGGGCACTGAAGCTTTCTTT.

The chain employs TRBV4-2 and TRBJ2-2; the match to TRBD2 covers 8 bases. The CDR3 spans 18 residues. CDR1 is LGHNA, CDR2 YNFKEQ, per germline. The trim removed 4 bases at V and 1 base at J, leaving 11 bases unmatched. CDR3 protein: CASSREAPGLGNTGELFF. In DNA, the CDR3 is TGTGCCAGCAGCCGGGAAGCCCCGGGACTAGGGAACACCGGGGAGCTGTTTTTT.

The rearrangement joins TRBV10-3 to TRBJ2-7, with TRBD1 identical over 7 bases. The CDR3 extends over 15 amino acids. V shed 6 bases and J 0 bases; nucleotides not matched to a gene: 8. Germline V gives CDR1 ENHRY, CDR2 SYGVKD. CDR3 sequence (DNA): TGTGCCATCAGAGGACAGACAGGGAGCTCCTACGAGCAGTACTTC. This sequence encodes CAIRGQTGSSYEQYF.

J is TRBJ1-2 and V is TRBV4-1; D possibly corresponds to TRBD1 (6 bases). The ends were cut back, 5 bases at V and 0 bases at J, with 13 bases in the middle. The germline CDR1 and CDR2 sequences are MGHRA and YSYEKL. The CDR3 extends over 15 amino acids. CDR3 loop: CASSAHRDANYGYTF. The CDR3 DNA is TGCGCCAGCAGCGCACACAGGGATGCTAACTATGGCTACACCTTC.

The chain combines TRBV7-3 with TRBJ1-1, with 10 bases matching TRBD1. V was clipped by 2 bases and J by 6 bases; unmatched bases: 12. From germline, CDR1 is SGHTA and CDR2 FQGTGA. The CDR3 loop spans 17 amino acids. The CDR3 sequence: CASSLVGGTGVGPEAFF. The CDR3, as DNA: TGTGCCAGCAGCTTAGTGGGTGGGACAGGGGTAGGGCCTGAAGCTTTCTTT.

The genes are TRBV4-1 and TRBJ2-7; 10 nucleotides match TRBD2. The J segment lost 6 bases and the V segment lost 1 base, leaving 6 bases of the junction unmatched. This CDR3 spans 15 amino acids. From germline, CDR1 is MGHRA and CDR2 YSYEKL. The CDR3 DNA sequence: TGCGCCAGCAGCCAAGGGGCTAGCGGGGGCCTCGAGCAGTACTTC. This sequence encodes CASSQGASGGLEQYF.

The rearrangement uses TRBV27 and TRBJ2-1; the match to TRBD2 covers 8 bases. The CDR3 is made up of 19 amino acids. J lost 0 bases, V lost 2 bases, and 12 bases had no gene match. Per germline, CDR1 MNHEY and CDR2 SMNVEV (reference sequence). The CDR3 sequence is CASSLAPGGAGDSYNEQFF. The CDR3 DNA sequence: TGTGCCAGCAGTTTAGCCCCCGGGGGGGCGGGAGACTCCTACAATGAGCAGTTCTTC.

The chain employs TRBV3-1 (or the pseudogene TRBV3-2) and TRBJ2-7; 7 bases line up with TRBD2. The length of the CDR3 is 17 residues. Germline V gives CDR1 LGHDT, CDR2 YNNKEL (reference sequence). V was clipped by 4 bases and J by 5 bases; unmatched bases: 17. CDR3 protein: CASSPLLADPSGHEQYF. DNA of the CDR3: TGTGCCAGCAGCCCTCTCCTAGCGGACCCTTCAGGGCACGAGCAGTACTTC.

This clone was observed once. The V gene is TRBV5-8, the J gene TRBJ1-2; unclear D gene. Per germline, CDR1 SGHTS and CDR2 YDEGEE. CDR3 length: 12 residues. The V end was cut by 4 bases, the J end by 8 bases, with 12 bases between. CDR3 in amino acids: CASSPRAEGYTF. The CDR3 DNA reads TGTGCCAGCAGCCCCCGGGCGGAAGGCTACACCTTC.

The chain employs TRBV6-2 or TRBV6-3 and TRBJ2-1; TRBD2 aligns across 11 bases. V lost 0 bases to trimming and J lost 4 bases; unmatched junction nucleotides: 5. The CDR3 spans 17 residues. Germline V gene data show CDR1 as MNHEY and CDR2 as SVGEGT. The CDR3 sequence is CASSYSALAGVYNEQFF. The CDR3 DNA reads TGTGCCAGCAGTTACTCGGCACTAGCGGGGGTTTACAATGAGCAGTTCTTC.

This clone was seen repeatedly, ten times or more. Relative to the germline gene, one junction end is altered; a read error may explain this. In the same sample, other DNA sequences code for this CDR3. This chain connects TRBV2 to TRBJ2-1, with TRBD2 as a possible D gene (7 bases). The CDR3 runs to 15 residues. Germline V gives CDR1 SNHLY, CDR2 FYNNEI. This CDR3 reads CASNGLGGVGDELFF. DNA for the CDR3: TGTGCCAGCAACGGACTAGGGGGGGTCGGGGATGAGCTGTTCTTC.

The V call is TRBV5-1, the J call TRBJ2-1; possibly TRBD1 for D (5 bases). Per germline, CDR1 SGHRS and CDR2 YFSETQ. V was clipped by 2 bases and J by 5 bases, with 8 bases between them. The CDR3 is 13 residues long. CDR3 sequence reads: CASSLGANNEQFF. CDR3 DNA sequence: TGCGCCAGCAGCTTAGGGGCAAACAATGAGCAGTTCTTC. Variable domain in full (rest from reference TRBV5-1 and TRBJ2-1): KAGVTQTPRYLIKTRGQQVTLSCSPISGHRSVSWYQQTPGQGLQFLFEYFSETQRNKGNFPGRFSGRQFSNSRSEMNVSTLELGDSALYLCASSLGANNEQFFGPGTRLTVL.

Here the CDR3 DNA reads TGTGCCTGGTCTTCTAGCGGGGGGAATGAGCAGTTCTTC. It is translated as CAWSSSGGNEQFF. The gene calls are TRBV12-3 or TRBV12-4 and TRBJ2-1; 11 nucleotides line up with TRBD2. The junction had 7 bases not matched to a gene; V was cut back by 11 bases and J by 7 bases. The CDR3 is 13 residues long.

The V call is TRBV6-1, the J call TRBJ2-6; D unclear. V was pared by 3 bases and J by 0 bases, with 12 bases between. CDR3 length equals 17 residues. CDR1 and CDR2 from the germline V gene are MNHNS and SASEGT. CDR3: CASSDLGKSSGANVLTF. In DNA form, the CDR3 reads TGTGCCAGCAGTGATTTGGGCAAGTCCTCTGGGGCCAACGTCCTGACTTTC.